The T cell receptor (beta chain) described here comes from a study of T cell responses to AZD1222 COVID-19 vaccine. Study outcomes and limitations: Only six individuals given AZD1222 were seropositive at baseline.

Germline lookup yields CDR1 GTSNPN and CDR2 SVGIG (reference sequence). V shed 1 base and J shed 2 bases, with 5 bases lying between them. CDR3 size: 12 residues. Libraries were prepared by immunoSEQ multiplex PCR; TCRdb keeps only in-frame clonotypes and omits some of them. The data hold about 150,000 clones, with roughly nine tenths observed a single time. Of note for this clone: The antigen remains undetermined.

Sequencing used peripheral blood, obtained on day 0 of AZD1222 vaccination. The chain couples TRBV30 to TRBJ1-2; no reliable D call. The clonotype originates from an adult in good health. The CDR3 loop reads CAWSAGNYGYTF. The CDR3 DNA sequence: TGTGCCTGGAGTGCGGGGAACTATGGCTACACCTTC.